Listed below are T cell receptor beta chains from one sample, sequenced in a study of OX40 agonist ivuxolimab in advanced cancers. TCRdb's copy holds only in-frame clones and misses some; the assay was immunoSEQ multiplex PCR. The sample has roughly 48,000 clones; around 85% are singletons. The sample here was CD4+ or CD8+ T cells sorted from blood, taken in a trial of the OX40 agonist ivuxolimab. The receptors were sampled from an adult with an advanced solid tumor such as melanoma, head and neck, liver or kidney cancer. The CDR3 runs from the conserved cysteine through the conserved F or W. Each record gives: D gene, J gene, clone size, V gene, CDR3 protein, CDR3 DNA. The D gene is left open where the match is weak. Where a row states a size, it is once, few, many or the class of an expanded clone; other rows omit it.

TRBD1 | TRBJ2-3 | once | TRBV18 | CASHRGTGEGTDTQYF | TGTGCCAGCCACCGGGGGACAGGGGAAGGGACAGATACGCAGTATTTT
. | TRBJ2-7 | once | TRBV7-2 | CASSLARDGHEQYF | TGTGCCAGCAGCTTAGCCAGGGACGGCCACGAGCAGTACTTC
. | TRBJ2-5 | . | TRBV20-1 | CSARGDETQYF | TGCAGTGCTAGAGGGGACGAGACCCAGTACTTC
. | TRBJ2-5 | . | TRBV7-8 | CASSFQETQYF | TGTGCCAGCAGTTTCCAAGAGACCCAGTACTTC
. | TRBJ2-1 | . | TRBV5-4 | CASSLAASVNNEQFF | TGTGCCAGCAGCTTGGCGGCTAGCGTAAACAATGAGCAGTTCTTC
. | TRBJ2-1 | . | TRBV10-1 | CASSEGLLFEQFF | TGCGCCAGCAGTGAGGGCCTACTTTTCGAGCAGTTCTTC
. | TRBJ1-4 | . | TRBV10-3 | CAISLSQNEKLFF | TGTGCCATCAGTCTGTCCCAAAATGAAAAACTGTTTTTT
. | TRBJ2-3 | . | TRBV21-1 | CASSLHLREDTDTQYF | TGTGCCAGCAGCCTCCACCTCAGGGAAGACACAGATACGCAGTATTTT
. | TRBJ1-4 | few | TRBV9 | CASSRGAGDEKLFF | TGTGCCAGCAGCCGGGGGGCAGGGGACGAAAAACTGTTTTTT
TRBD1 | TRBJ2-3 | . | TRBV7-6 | CASSRGTGDPQYF | TGTGCCAGCAGTCGCGGGACAGGCGATCCGCAGTATTTT
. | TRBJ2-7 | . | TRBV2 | CASSEQGFNEQYF | TGTGCCAGCAGTGAACAGGGTTTTAACGAGCAGTACTTC
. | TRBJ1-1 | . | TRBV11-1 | CASSGRESTEAFF | TGTGCCAGCAGCGGCAGGGAGAGCACTGAAGCTTTCTTT
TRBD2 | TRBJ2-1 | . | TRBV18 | CASSPLGLAGGNNEQFF | TGTGCCAGCTCACCGCTGGGACTAGCGGGAGGGAATAATGAGCAGTTCTTC
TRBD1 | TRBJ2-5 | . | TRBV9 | CASSVATTDVRGQETQYF | TGTGCCAGCAGCGTAGCTACGACGGACGTCAGGGGGCAAGAGACCCAGTACTTC
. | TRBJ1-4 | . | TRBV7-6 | CASSGIAKGNEKLFF | TGTGCCAGCAGCGGGATAGCTAAGGGTAATGAAAAACTGTTTTTT
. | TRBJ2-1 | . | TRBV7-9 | CASSRSGNYNEQFF | TGTGCCAGCAGCCGATCGGGAAACTACAATGAGCAGTTCTTC
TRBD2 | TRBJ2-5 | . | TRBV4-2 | CASSRRSSGGEGETQYF | TGTGCCAGCAGCCGTAGGTCTAGCGGGGGAGAGGGGGAGACCCAGTACTTC
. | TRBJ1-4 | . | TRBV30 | CAWILGPTGSNEKLFF | TGTGCCTGGATCCTCGGGCCCACAGGCTCAAATGAAAAACTGTTTTTT
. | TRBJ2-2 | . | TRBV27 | CASSWVPLRGAGELFF | TGTGCCAGCTCTTGGGTCCCCCTCAGGGGGGCCGGGGAGCTGTTTTTT
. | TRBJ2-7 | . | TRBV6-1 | CASSERVYGVYEQYF | TGTGCCAGCAGTGAAAGGGTCTATGGGGTTTACGAGCAGTACTTC
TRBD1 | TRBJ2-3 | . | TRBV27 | CASSSGQTRSSTDTQYF | TGTGCCAGCAGCTCGGGACAGACCCGATCTAGCACAGATACGCAGTATTTT
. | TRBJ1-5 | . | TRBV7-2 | CASSLVGANQPQHF | TGTGCCAGCAGCTTAGTAGGGGCCAATCAGCCCCAGCATTTT
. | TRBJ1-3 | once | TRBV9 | CASSFDTGNTIYF | TGTGCCAGCAGTTTCGACACTGGAAACACCATATATTTT
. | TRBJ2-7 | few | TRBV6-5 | CASRNFNYEQYF | TGTGCCAGCAGGAATTTTAACTACGAGCAGTACTTC
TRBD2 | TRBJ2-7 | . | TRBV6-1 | CASSESGTRGYEQYF | TGTGCCAGCAGTGAATCCGGGACTAGGGGCTACGAGCAGTACTTC
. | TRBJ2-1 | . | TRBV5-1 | CASSSNLGNEQFF | TGCGCCAGCAGCTCTAATCTGGGGAATGAGCAGTTCTTC
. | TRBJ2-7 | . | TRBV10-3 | CAISEQGSSYEQYF | TGTGCCATCAGTGAGCAGGGATCATCCTACGAGCAGTACTTC